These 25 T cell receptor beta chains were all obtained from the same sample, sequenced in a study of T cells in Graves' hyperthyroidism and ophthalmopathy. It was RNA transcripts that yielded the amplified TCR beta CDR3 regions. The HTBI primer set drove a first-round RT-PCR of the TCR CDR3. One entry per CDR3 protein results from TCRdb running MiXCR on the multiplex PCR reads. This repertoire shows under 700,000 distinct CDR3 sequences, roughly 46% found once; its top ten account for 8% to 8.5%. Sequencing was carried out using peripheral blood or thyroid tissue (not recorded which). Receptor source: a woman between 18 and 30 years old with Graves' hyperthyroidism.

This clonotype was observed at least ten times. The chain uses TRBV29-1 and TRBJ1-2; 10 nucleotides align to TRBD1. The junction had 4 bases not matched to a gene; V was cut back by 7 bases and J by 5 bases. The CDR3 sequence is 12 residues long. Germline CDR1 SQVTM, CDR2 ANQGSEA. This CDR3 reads CSARDRGYGYTF. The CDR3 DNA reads TGCAGCGCCCGGGACAGGGGTTATGGCTACACCTTC.

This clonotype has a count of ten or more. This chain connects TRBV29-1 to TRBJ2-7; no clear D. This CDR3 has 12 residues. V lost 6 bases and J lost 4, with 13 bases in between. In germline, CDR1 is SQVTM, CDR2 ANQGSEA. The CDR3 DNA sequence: TGCAGCGTACGGAGCGAGCTTTACGAGCAGTACTTC. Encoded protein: CSVRSELYEQYF.

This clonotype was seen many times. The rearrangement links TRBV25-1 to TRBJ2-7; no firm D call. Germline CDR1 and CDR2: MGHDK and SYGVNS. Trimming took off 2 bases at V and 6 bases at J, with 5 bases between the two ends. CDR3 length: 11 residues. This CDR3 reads CASSESREQYF. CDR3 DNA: TGTGCCAGCAGTGAAAGTCGCGAGCAGTACTTC.

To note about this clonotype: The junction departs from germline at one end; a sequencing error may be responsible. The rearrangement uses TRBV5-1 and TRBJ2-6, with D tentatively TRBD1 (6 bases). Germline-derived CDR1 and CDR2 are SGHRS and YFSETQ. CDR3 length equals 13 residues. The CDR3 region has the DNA TGCGCCAGCAGCTTGGGAGGGGGCAACGTCCTGACTTTC. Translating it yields CASSLGGGNVLTF.

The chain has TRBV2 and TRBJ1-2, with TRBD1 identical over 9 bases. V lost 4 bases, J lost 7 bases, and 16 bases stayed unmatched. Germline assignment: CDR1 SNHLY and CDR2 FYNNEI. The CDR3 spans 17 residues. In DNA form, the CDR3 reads TGTGCCAGCAGTGGCGTGGGGACAGGGCGAGAAATGAGTGGCTACACCTTC. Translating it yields CASSGVGTGREMSGYTF. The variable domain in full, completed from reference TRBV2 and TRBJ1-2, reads EPEVTQTPSHQVTQMGQEVILRCVPISNHLYFYWYRQILGQKVEFLVSFYNNEISEKSEIFDDQFSVERPDGSNFTLKIRSTKLEDSAMYFCASSGVGTGREMSGYTFGSGTRLTVV.

The CDR3 nucleotides are TGCAGCGTTGACCAAATCGTGGCTAGCGGGGCGACGCGGCATGAGCAGTTCTTC. This codes for CSVDQIVASGATRHEQFF. The V and J genes are TRBV29-1 and TRBJ2-5, with 9 nucleotides matching TRBD2. The last part of the DNA fits TRBJ2-1 better; the J call may be wrong. The germline gives CDR1 SQVTM, CDR2 ANQGSEA. The length of the CDR3 is 18 residues.

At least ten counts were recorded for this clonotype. CDR3 in amino acids: CSAIQVRSEGYTF. As DNA, the CDR3 is TGCAGTGCTATTCAAGTCCGGTCTGAAGGCTACACCTTC. J is TRBJ1-2 and V is TRBV20-1; D gene unclear. V shed 4 bases and J shed 8 bases, with 17 bases lying between them. The V gene's germline CDR1 is DFQATT and CDR2 SNEGSKA (reference sequence). This CDR3 is built from 13 residues.

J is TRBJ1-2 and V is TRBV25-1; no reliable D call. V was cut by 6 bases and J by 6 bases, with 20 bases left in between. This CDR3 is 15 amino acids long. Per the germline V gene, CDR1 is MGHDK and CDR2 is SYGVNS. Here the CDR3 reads CASSQAGQTGNGYTF. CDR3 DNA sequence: TGTGCCAGCAGCCAAGCTGGGCAGACGGGAAATGGCTACACCTTC.

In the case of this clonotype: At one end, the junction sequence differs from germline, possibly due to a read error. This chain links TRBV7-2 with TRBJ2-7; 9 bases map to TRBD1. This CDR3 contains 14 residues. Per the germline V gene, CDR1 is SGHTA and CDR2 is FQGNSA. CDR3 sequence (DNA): TGTGCCAGCAGTTTAGGACAGGGGATGTACGAGCAGTACTTC. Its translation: CASSLGQGMYEQYF.

The CDR3 reads CSSQGTNYGYTF. The CDR3 DNA reads as TGCAGCTCGCAGGGGACTAACTATGGCTACACCTTC. The rearrangement links TRBV29-1 to TRBJ1-2; TRBD1 might be the D (6 bases). The CDR3 sequence is 12 residues long. V dropped 8 bases and J dropped 0 bases, with 10 bases sitting between them. Germline V gives CDR1 SQVTM, CDR2 ANQGSEA.

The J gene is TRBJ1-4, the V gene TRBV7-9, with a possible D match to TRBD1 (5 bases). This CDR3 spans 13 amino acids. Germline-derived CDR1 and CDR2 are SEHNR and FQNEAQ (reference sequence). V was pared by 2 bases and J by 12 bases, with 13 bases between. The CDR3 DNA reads TGTGCCAGCAGCTTACGGGACGGGGGGGAACTGTTTTTT. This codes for CASSLRDGGELFF.

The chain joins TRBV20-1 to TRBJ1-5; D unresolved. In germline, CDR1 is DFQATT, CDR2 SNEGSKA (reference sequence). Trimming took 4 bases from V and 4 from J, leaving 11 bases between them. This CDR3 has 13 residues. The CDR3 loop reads CSATLVANQPQHF. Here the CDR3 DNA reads TGCAGTGCTACTCTTGTAGCAAATCAGCCCCAGCATTTT.

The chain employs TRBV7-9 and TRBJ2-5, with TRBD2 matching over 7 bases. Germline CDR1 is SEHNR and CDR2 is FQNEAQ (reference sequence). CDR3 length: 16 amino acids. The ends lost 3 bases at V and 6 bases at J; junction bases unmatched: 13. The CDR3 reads CASSFAGVVLAKTQYF. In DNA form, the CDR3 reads TGTGCCAGCAGCTTCGCGGGAGTCGTCCTTGCAAAGACCCAGTACTTC.

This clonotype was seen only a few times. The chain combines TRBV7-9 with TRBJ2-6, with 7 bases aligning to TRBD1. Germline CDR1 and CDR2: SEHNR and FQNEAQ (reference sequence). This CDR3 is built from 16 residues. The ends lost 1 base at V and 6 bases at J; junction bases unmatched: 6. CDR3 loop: CASSLGDRGVANVLTF. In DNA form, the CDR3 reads TGTGCCAGCAGCTTAGGGGACAGAGGTGTGGCCAACGTCCTGACTTTC. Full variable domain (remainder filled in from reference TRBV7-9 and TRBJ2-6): DTGVSQNPRHKITKRGQNVTFRCDPISEHNRLYWYRQTLGQGPEFLTYFQNEAQLEKSRLLSDRFSAERPKGSFSTLEIQRTEQGDSAMYLCASSLGDRGVANVLTFGAGSRLTVL.

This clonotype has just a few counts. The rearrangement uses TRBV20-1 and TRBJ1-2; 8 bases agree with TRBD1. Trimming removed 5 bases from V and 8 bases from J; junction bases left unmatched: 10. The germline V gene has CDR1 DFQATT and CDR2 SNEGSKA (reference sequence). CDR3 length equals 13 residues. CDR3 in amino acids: CSAAHQGARGYTF. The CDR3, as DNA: TGCAGTGCTGCACATCAGGGGGCGCGCGGCTACACCTTC.

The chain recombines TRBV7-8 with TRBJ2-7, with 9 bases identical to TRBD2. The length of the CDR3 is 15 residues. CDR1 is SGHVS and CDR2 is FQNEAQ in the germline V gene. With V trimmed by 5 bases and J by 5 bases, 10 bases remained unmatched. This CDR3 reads CASSAGEREVDEQYF. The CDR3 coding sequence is TGTGCCAGCAGCGCGGGGGAGCGGGAGGTCGACGAGCAGTACTTC.

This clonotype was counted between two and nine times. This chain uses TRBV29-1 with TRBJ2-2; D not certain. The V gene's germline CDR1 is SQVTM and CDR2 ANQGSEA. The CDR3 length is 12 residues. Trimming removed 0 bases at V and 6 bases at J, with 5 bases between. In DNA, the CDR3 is TGCAGCGTTGAAGATACCTCCGGGGAGCTGTTTTTT. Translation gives CSVEDTSGELFF.

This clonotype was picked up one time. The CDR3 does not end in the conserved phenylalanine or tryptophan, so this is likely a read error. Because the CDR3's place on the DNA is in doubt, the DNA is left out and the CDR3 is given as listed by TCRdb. The CDR3 is CSVPGQGFH. This chain uses TRBV29-1 with TRBJ1-4; no DNA check was done on the table's D call, TRBD1. The CDR3 length equals 9 residues, ends included. Germline V lookup: CDR1 SQVTM, CDR2 ANQGSEA.

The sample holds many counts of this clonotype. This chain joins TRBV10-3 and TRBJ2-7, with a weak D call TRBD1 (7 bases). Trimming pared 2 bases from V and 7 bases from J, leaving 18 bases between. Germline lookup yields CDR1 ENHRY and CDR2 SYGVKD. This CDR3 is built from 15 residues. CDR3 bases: TGTGCCATCAGTGAGGGAGGGGGCCTGACTGATGAGCAGTACTTC. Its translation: CAISEGGGLTDEQYF.

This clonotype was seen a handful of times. As DNA, the CDR3 is TGCAGTGCCAATCCCCGACAGGGTAGCAATGAGCAGTTCTTC. Its protein product is CSANPRQGSNEQFF. The rearrangement joins TRBV20-1 to TRBJ2-1; 7 bases match TRBD1. Germline CDR1 and CDR2: DFQATT and SNEGSKA (reference sequence). The CDR3 is 14 residues long. With V trimmed by 6 bases and J by 6 bases, 11 bases remained unmatched.

CDR3 bases: TGTGCCAGCAGTTCAACGACACTCGCCTACGAGCAGTACTTC. Its protein is CASSSTTLAYEQYF. This chain joins TRBV7-9 and TRBJ2-7; D unclear. Deletions cut 6 bases from V and 2 bases from J, with 14 bases between. The CDR3 extends over 14 amino acids. Germline V lookup: CDR1 SEHNR, CDR2 FQNEAQ (reference sequence).

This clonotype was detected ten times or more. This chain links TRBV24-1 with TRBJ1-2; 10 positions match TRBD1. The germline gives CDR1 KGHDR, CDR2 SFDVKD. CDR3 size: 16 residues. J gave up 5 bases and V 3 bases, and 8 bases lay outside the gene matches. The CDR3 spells CATSDGGQGKEYGYTF. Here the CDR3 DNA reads TGTGCCACCAGTGATGGGGGACAGGGGAAAGAGTATGGCTACACCTTC.

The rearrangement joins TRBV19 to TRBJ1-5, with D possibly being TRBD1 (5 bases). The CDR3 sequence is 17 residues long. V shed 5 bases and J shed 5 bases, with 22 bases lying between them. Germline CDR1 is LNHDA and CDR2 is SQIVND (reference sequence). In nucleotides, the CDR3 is TGTGCCAGTAGTGCGGACACTACGGAAGGCAACCATCAGCCCCAGCATTTT. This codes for CASSADTTEGNHQPQHF.

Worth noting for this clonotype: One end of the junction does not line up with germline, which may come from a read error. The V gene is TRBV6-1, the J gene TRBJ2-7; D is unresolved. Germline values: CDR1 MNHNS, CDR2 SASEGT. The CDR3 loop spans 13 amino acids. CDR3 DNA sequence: TGTGCCATCAGTTCTACATTCTCCTACGAGCAGTACTTC. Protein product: CAISSTFSYEQYF.

The CDR3 region is CSAEAYEQYF. The CDR3 DNA sequence: TGCAGTGCCGAAGCCTACGAGCAGTACTTC. This sequence joins TRBV20-1 and TRBJ2-7; D is unclear. V was clipped by 6 bases and J by 2 bases, with 5 bases between them. The germline gives CDR1 DFQATT, CDR2 SNEGSKA (reference sequence). The CDR3 runs to 10 residues.